This T cell receptor (beta chain) was found in a study of blood T cells in healthy people across ages. Primers used in a second PCR of about 6 to 11 cycles were a sample-barcoded 5' primer and a J-beta primer mix. TCRdb re-called the 5' RACE reads through MiXCR, storing one row per CDR3 protein. The sample lists 550,000 to 800,000 distinct CDR3 sequences, approximately 29% occurring once. The sample, roughly 9.5 milliliters of peripheral blood, was drawn from each donor. There are 12 residues in the CDR3. Germline CDR1 is KGHDR and CDR2 is SFDVKD. Trimming cost V 5 bases and J 5 bases, with 5 bases left between them.

The sample comprised blood. V and J are TRBV24-1 and TRBJ2-2, with D unclear. The clonotype comes from a woman of 80 years or more in good health. In DNA form, the CDR3 reads TGTGCCACCAGTGTCCCAACCGGGGAGCTGTTTTTT. It yields the protein CATSVPTGELFF.